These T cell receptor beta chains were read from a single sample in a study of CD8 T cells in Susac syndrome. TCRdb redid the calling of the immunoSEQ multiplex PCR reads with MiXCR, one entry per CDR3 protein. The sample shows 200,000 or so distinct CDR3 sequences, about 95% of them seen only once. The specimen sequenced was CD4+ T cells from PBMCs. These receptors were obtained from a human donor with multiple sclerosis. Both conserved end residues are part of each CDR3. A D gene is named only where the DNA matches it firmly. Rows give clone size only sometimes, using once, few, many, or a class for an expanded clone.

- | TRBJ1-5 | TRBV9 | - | CASSVVTGNQPQHF | TGTGCCAGCAGCGTAGTGACGGGCAATCAGCCCCAGCATTTT
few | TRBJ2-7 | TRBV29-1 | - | CSVEGTAFSSYEQYF | TGTAGCGTTGAGGGGACGGCATTTTCCTCCTACGAGCAGTACTTC
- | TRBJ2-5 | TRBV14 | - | CASSQSETQYF | TGTGCCAGCAGCCAATCTGAGACCCAGTACTTC
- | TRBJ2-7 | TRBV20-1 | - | CSALILGGRSYEQYF | TGCAGTGCCCTTATTCTCGGCGGGCGGTCCTACGAGCAGTACTTC
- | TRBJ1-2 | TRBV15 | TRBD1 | CATRGTGGSPNYGYTF | TGTGCCACCAGGGGGACAGGGGGCTCTCCTAACTATGGCTACACCTTC
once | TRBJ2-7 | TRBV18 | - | CASSPVLYEQYF | TGTGCCAGCTCACCCGTCCTCTACGAGCAGTACTTC
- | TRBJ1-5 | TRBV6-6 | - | CASSTGRISNQPQHF | TGTGCCAGCAGTACCGGACGGATTAGCAATCAGCCCCAGCATTTT
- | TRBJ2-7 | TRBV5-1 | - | CASSLDAPKTGEQYF | TGCGCCAGCAGCTTGGACGCCCCCAAGACGGGGGAGCAGTACTTC
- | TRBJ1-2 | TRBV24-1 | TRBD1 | CATSDLSGTAIFF | TGTGCCACCAGTGATTTAAGTGGGACAGCAATATTCTTC
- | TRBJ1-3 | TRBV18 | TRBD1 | CASSRDRNGNTIYF | TGTGCCAGCTCACGGGACAGAAATGGAAACACCATATATTTT
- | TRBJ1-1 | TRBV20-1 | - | CRGASRSTEAFF | TGCAGAGGTGCCTCGAGGTCCACTGAAGCTTTCTTT
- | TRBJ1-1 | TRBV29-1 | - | CSVDRSLTGETEAFF | TGCAGCGTTGACCGGAGCCTAACAGGTGAGACTGAAGCTTTCTTT
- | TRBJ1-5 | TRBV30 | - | CAWSTNGLGNQPQHF | TGTGCCTGGAGTACCAATGGCTTGGGCAATCAGCCCCAGCATTTT
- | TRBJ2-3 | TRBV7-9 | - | CASSLEVDTQYF | TGTGCCAGCAGCTTAGAGGTAGATACGCAGTATTTT
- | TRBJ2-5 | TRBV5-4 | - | CASSEFETQYF | TGTGCCAGCAGCGAGTTTGAGACCCAGTACTTC
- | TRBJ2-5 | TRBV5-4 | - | CASSLGQAGQETQYF | TGTGCCAGCAGCTTGGGACAGGCTGGACAAGAGACCCAGTACTTC
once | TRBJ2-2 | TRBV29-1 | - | CSVETGSRTGELFF | TGCAGCGTTGAAACTGGGTCCAGGACCGGGGAGCTGTTTTTT
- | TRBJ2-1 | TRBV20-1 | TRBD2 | CSAKTIAGVGEQFF | TGCAGTGCTAAAACTATAGCGGGAGTCGGTGAGCAGTTCTTC
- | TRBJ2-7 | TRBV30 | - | CAWSRTSEQYF | TGTGCCTGGAGCCGGACGTCCGAGCAGTACTTC
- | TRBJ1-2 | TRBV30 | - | CAWNPGAATGYTF | TGTGCCTGGAACCCGGGGGCGGCGACTGGCTACACCTTC
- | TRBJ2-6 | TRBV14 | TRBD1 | CASSRNRGAGANVLTF | TGTGCCAGCAGCCGAAACAGGGGGGCTGGGGCCAACGTCCTGACTTTC
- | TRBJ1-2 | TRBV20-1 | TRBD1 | CSANEGARYTF | TGCAGCGCGAATGAGGGGGCGCGGTACACCTTC
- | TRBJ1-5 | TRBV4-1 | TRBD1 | CASSQTDRGHQPQHF | TGCGCCAGCAGCCAAACGGACAGGGGGCATCAGCCCCAGCATTTT
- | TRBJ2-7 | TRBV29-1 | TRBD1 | CSVRDRVAYEQYF | TGCAGCGTCCGGGACAGGGTCGCCTACGAGCAGTACTTC
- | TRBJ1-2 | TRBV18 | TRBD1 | CASSYRGITYGYTF | TGTGCCAGCTCATACAGGGGAATTACCTATGGCTACACCTTC
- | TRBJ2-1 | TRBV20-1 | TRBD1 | CSASDRRQGASEQFF | TGCAGTGCTAGTGATAGGAGACAGGGGGCTAGTGAGCAGTTCTTC
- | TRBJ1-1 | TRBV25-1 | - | CASSEYDQQAFF | TGTGCCAGCAGTGAATACGACCAGCAGGCTTTCTTT
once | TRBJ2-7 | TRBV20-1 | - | CSARGLTPYEQYF | TGCAGTGCTAGGGGGCTGACCCCCTACGAGCAGTACTTC
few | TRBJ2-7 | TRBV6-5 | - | CASRETEQYF | TGTGCCAGCAGGGAAACCGAGCAGTACTTC
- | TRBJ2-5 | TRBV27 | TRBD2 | CASSPERTSGGKTQYF | TGTGCCAGCAGCCCCGAGCGGACTAGCGGGGGGAAGACCCAGTACTTC
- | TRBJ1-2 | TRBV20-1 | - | CSAGGGRGNYGYTF | TGCAGTGCCGGTGGCGGGAGGGGAAACTATGGCTACACCTTC
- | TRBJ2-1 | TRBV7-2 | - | CATTGGLSYNEQFF | TGTGCCACCACTGGCGGTTTATCCTACAATGAGCAGTTCTTC
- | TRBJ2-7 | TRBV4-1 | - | CASSVRVPYEQYF | TGCGCCAGCAGCGTTCGTGTTCCCTACGAGCAGTACTTC
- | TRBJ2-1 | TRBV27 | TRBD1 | CASNPTGFLGNEQFF | TGTGCCAGCAACCCGACAGGGTTTCTCGGCAATGAGCAGTTCTTC
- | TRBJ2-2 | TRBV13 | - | CASRRTGELFF | TGTGCCAGCAGGCGCACCGGGGAGCTGTTTTTT
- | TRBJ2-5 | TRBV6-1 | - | CASTRRGTAIQETQYF | TGTGCCAGCACCCGGCGGGGGACAGCGATCCAAGAGACCCAGTACTTC
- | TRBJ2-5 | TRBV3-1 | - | CASSQEDGFRDF | TGTGCCAGCAGCCAAGAAGATGGTTTCCGCGACTTC
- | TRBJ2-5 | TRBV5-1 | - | CASSLGSVSLGQETQYF | TGCGCCAGCAGCTTGGGTTCTGTGTCGTTAGGTCAAGAGACCCAGTACTTC
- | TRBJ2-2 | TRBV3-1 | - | CASSSQVNTGELFF | TGTGCCAGCAGCTCGCAGGTTAACACCGGGGAGCTGTTTTTT
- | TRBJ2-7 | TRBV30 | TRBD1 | CAWGGQAKYEQYF | TGTGCCTGGGGTGGACAGGCGAAATACGAGCAGTACTTC
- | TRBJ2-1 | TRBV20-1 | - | CSARDSANEQFF | TGCAGTGCTAGAGATTCCGCCAATGAGCAGTTCTTC
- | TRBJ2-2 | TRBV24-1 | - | CATSSRRETGELFF | TGTGCCACCTCGAGCAGGAGGGAGACCGGGGAGCTGTTTTTT
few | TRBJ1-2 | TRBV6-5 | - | CASSSNDRVTYGYTF | TGTGCCAGCAGTTCCAACGATAGGGTGACCTATGGCTACACCTTC
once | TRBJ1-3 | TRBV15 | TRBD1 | CATSRDGTGTGNTIYF | TGTGCCACCAGCAGGGACGGGACAGGAACTGGAAACACCATATATTTT
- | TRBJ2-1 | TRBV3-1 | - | CASSQMVLKGEQFF | TGTGCCAGCAGCCAGATGGTTCTCAAAGGGGAGCAGTTCTTC